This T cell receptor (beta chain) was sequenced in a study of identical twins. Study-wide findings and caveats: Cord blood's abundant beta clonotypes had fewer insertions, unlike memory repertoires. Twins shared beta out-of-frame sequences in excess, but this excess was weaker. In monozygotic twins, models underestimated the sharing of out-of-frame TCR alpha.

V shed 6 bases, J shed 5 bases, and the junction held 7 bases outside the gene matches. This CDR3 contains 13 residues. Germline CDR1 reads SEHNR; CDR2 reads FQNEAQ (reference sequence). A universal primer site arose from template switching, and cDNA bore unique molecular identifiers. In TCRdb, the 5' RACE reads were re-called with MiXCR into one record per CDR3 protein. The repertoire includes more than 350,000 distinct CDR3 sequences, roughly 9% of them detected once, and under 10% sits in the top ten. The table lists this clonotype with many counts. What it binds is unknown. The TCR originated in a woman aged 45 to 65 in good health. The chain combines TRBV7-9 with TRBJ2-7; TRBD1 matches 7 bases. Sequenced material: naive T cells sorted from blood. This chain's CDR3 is CASRRQGTNEQYF. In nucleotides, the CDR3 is TGTGCCAGCAGGAGACAGGGAACCAACGAGCAGTACTTC. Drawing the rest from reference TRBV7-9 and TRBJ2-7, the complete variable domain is DTGVSQNPRHKITKRGQNVTFRCDPISEHNRLYWYRQTLGQGPEFLTYFQNEAQLEKSRLLSDRFSAERPKGSFSTLEIQRTEQGDSAMYLCASRRQGTNEQYFGPGTRLTVT.